The text below deals with one T cell receptor (beta chain). The germline gene is not matched at one end of the junction; a read error may be the cause. Both blood RNA, taken from unsorted whole blood, and germline DNA were extracted. Around 4 milliliters of peripheral blood were gathered ahead of the operation. Total RNA amounting to around 540 ng was the source from which TCR beta cDNA was made with a constant-region primer. What produced the TCR beta libraries was three nested multiplex PCR rounds using slightly modified ARM-PCR. It was with TRBV1-TRBV30 forward primers and a C-beta reverse primer that the first two PCR rounds were run, at roughly 9 cycles each. MiXCR was run by TCRdb on the multiplex PCR reads, yielding one entry per CDR3 protein. The data show fewer than 250,000 distinct CDR3 sequences, with 65% seen just once and 7% to 8.5% held by the top ten. The data were obtained in a study of tumor-infiltrating lymphocytes in primary liver carcinoma. Study background: The five patients, who were men and women, ranged in age from 30 to 69 years.

Germline V CDR1 and CDR2: SGHNT, YYREEE (reference sequence). This CDR3 has 15 residues. This TCR derives from a woman aged 55-70 years with primary liver carcinoma and hepatitis B virus infection. Sequences were obtained from peripheral blood. The chain carries TRBV5-4 and TRBJ2-1, with 10 positions matching TRBD2. In DNA, the CDR3 is TGTGCCAGTAGCTTGGCGGGACTAGCGATCAATGAGCAGTTCTTC. Protein product: CASSLAGLAINEQFF. Drawing the rest from reference TRBV5-4 and TRBJ2-1, the complete variable domain is ETGVTQSPTHLIKTRGQQVTLRCSSQSGHNTVSWYQQALGQGPQFIFQYYREEENGRGNFPPRFSGLQFPNYSSELNVNALELDDSALYLCASSLAGLAINEQFFGPGTRLTVL.